This is a list of T cell receptor beta chains from one sample in a study of blood T cell repertoires in COVID-19. Clones were read by immunoSEQ multiplex PCR, and TCRdb kept only the in-frame ones, dropping some. The repertoire holds 80,000 to 100,000 clones, roughly 90% seen once, with 4% to 5% in the top ten. Material: peripheral blood. Receptors originate from a human donor with COVID-19, enrolled during active disease. The donor label of this sample is uncertain. CDR3s include the opening cysteine and the closing phenylalanine or tryptophan. A D gene is named only where the DNA matches it firmly. Clone sizes are given selectively: once, few, many, or a class where the clone is expanded.

V gene	clone size	J gene	D gene	CDR3 protein	CDR3 DNA
TRBV11-3	-	TRBJ2-3	TRBD1	CASSSTVGQGRTDTQYF	TGTGCCAGCAGCTCCACCGTGGGACAGGGGAGGACAGATACGCAGTATTTT
TRBV7-9	-	TRBJ2-7	TRBD2	CASSPPGRAEQYF	TGTGCCAGCAGCCCCCCGGGGAGGGCCGAGCAGTACTTC
TRBV3-1/TRBV3-2	-	TRBJ1-1	-	CASSQDWGAADTEAFF	TGTGCCAGCAGCCAAGATTGGGGAGCGGCGGACACTGAAGCTTTCTTT
TRBV7-3	-	TRBJ1-2	-	CASSEDSASNYGYTF	TGTGCCAGCAGTGAGGACAGCGCTTCTAACTATGGCTACACCTTC
TRBV28	-	TRBJ1-6	TRBD1	CASSFQGGGSPLHF	TGTGCCAGCAGTTTCCAGGGGGGAGGTTCACCCCTCCACTTT
TRBV28	-	TRBJ2-7	TRBD1	CASKRDRVRYEQYF	TGTGCCAGCAAAAGGGACAGGGTCCGCTACGAGCAGTACTTC
TRBV28	-	TRBJ2-2	TRBD1	CASRASPGQTTGELFF	TGTGCCAGCAGAGCCTCACCGGGACAGACAACCGGGGAGCTGTTTTTT
TRBV25-1	-	TRBJ2-3	-	CASSDHGGEESDTQYF	TGTGCCAGCAGTGACCACGGGGGTGAGGAGTCAGATACGCAGTATTTT
TRBV7-8	-	TRBJ1-3	-	CASSLESRRSGNTIYF	TGTGCCAGCAGCTTAGAGAGCAGGCGCTCTGGAAACACCATATATTTT
TRBV27	few	TRBJ1-2	TRBD1	CASSRDRGGYGYTF	TGTGCCAGCAGCCGCGACAGGGGAGGCTATGGCTACACCTTC
TRBV5-1	once	TRBJ2-5	-	CASSAFTGKQETQYF	TGCGCCAGCAGCGCGTTCACAGGGAAACAAGAGACCCAGTACTTC
TRBV2	-	TRBJ1-2	-	CASSEQANGYTF	TGTGCCAGCAGTGAACAAGCCAATGGCTACACCTTC
TRBV11-3	-	TRBJ1-3	-	CASSHRVFGNTIYF	TGTGCCAGCAGCCACAGGGTTTTTGGAAACACCATATATTTT
TRBV20-1	many	TRBJ2-7	-	CSASSSARSTYEQYF	TGCAGTGCTAGTAGTAGCGCCCGATCTACCTACGAGCAGTACTTC
TRBV5-6	-	TRBJ1-2	-	CASSFEMSNYGYTF	TGTGCCAGCAGCTTTGAGATGTCTAACTATGGCTACACCTTC
TRBV14	-	TRBJ1-1	-	CASSSLLPGAEAFF	TGTGCCAGCAGCTCCCTACTTCCGGGGGCTGAAGCTTTCTTT